These 27 T cell receptor beta chains were all obtained from the same sample, sequenced in a study of blood T cell repertoires in COVID-19. The protocol was immunoSEQ multiplex PCR, while the TCRdb copy is restricted to in-frame clones and leaves out a portion. The data contain 75,000 to 95,000 clones, over 80% of them singletons. Sequencing input: peripheral blood. All receptors come from a human donor in a cohort sampled during active COVID-19.

In DNA, the CDR3 is TGTGCCAGCAGTTACGCCCATCTAGCGCTTGTGGACGAGCAGTACTTC. It is translated as CASSYAHLALVDEQYF. The chain carries TRBV6-2 or TRBV6-3 and TRBJ2-7; maybe TRBD2 (6 bases). Germline loops: CDR1 MNHEY, CDR2 SVGEGT. The CDR3 has 16 amino acids. The germline V and J ends were trimmed by 2 bases and 5 bases, with 19 bases remaining between them.

This clone has only one observation. V usage is TRBV30 and J usage is TRBJ1-5; D is undetermined. Germline V gene lookup returns CDR1 GTSNPN and CDR2 SVGIG (reference sequence). The germline V and J ends were trimmed by 0 bases and 11 bases, with 14 bases remaining between them. This CDR3 is 13 amino acids long. This CDR3 reads CAWSVLQGETQHF. The DNA of the CDR3 is TGTGCCTGGAGTGTCCTACAAGGAGAGACCCAGCATTTT. Full variable domain (remainder filled in from reference TRBV30 and TRBJ1-5): SQTIHQWPATLVQPVGSPLSLECTVEGTSNPNLYWYRQAAGRGLQLLFYSVGIGQISSEVPQNLSASRPQDRQFILSSKKLLLSDSGFYLCAWSVLQGETQHFGDGTRLSIL.

This clone was seen only once. The CDR3 nucleotides are TGTGCCTGGAGCATCCTACGGGTCGATGAGCAGTTCTTC. Encoded protein: CAWSILRVDEQFF. This rearrangement joins TRBV30 to TRBJ2-1; D gene unclear. V lost 3 bases to trimming and J lost 8 bases, with 14 bases between them. The CDR3 has 13 residues. The germline CDR1 and CDR2 sequences are GTSNPN and SVGIG (reference sequence).

The genes are TRBV7-6 and TRBJ1-3, with D possibly matching TRBD1 (6 bases). Deletions cut 4 bases from V and 4 bases from J, with 20 bases between. CDR1 is SGHVS, CDR2 FNYEAQ, per germline. The CDR3 loop spans 17 amino acids. CDR3 DNA: TGTGCCAGCAGCTCTTTTTCGGCAGGGGCAATGGGAAACACCATATATTTT. This sequence encodes CASSSFSAGAMGNTIYF.

This chain links TRBV27 with TRBJ2-7; 10 nucleotides match TRBD2. Per germline, CDR1 MNHEY and CDR2 SMNVEV (reference sequence). V lost 10 bases to trimming and J lost 6 bases; unmatched junction nucleotides: 9. The CDR3 has 13 amino acids. In DNA, the CDR3 is TGTGCCACCCGAGCGGGAGGGCAGGGCGAGCAGTACTTC. Amino acid sequence: CATRAGGQGEQYF.

The sample holds a few counts of this clone. The chain couples TRBV4-1 to TRBJ1-5; TRBD1 matches 9 bases. The germline CDR1 and CDR2 sequences are MGHRA and YSYEKL. The V segment lost 1 base and the J segment 6 bases; nucleotides outside the gene matches: 7. CDR3 size: 16 residues. The CDR3 spells CASSQGGGTGSQPQHF. CDR3 coding DNA: TGCGCCAGCAGCCAAGGTGGGGGGACAGGGAGTCAGCCCCAGCATTTT.

This clone appeared once. The genes are TRBV2 and TRBJ2-6; 12 bases map to TRBD2. This CDR3 is 17 amino acids long. Losses at the gene ends were 4 bases for V and 2 bases for J; bases not matched to a gene: 3. The germline V gene has CDR1 SNHLY and CDR2 FYNNEI. The CDR3 DNA reads TGTGCCAGCAGTGGACTAGCGGGAGTGACTGGGGCCAACGTCCTGACTTTC. Translated, it gives CASSGLAGVTGANVLTF.

This clone has just a few counts. The chain combines TRBV6-5 with TRBJ2-2, with a possible D match to TRBD1 (6 bases). Trimming removed 6 bases from V and 2 bases from J, with 13 bases in between. CDR1 is MNHEY and CDR2 is SVGAGI in the germline V gene. This CDR3 comprises 15 residues. Here the CDR3 reads CASRDRILNTGELFF. In DNA, the CDR3 is TGTGCCAGCAGGGACAGAATTCTAAACACCGGGGAGCTGTTTTTT.

Here the CDR3 DNA reads TGTGCCAGCAGCCCCGGGACTTCCTCTGATACGCAGTATTTT. It is translated as CASSPGTSSDTQYF. V is TRBV11-2 and J is TRBJ2-3; tentative D call: TRBD2 (6 bases). Trimming cost V 5 bases and J 6 bases, with 15 bases left between them. Germline CDR1 and CDR2: SGHAT and FQNNGV. The CDR3 is made up of 14 amino acids. Full variable domain (rest looked up from reference TRBV11-2 and TRBJ2-3): EAGVAQSPRYKIIEKRQSVAFWCNPISGHATLYWYQQILGQGPKLLIQFQNNGVVDDSQLPKDRFSAERLKGVDSTLKIQPAKLEDSAVYLCASSPGTSSDTQYFGPGTRLTVL.

This sequence joins TRBV6-5 and TRBJ1-6, with TRBD1 identical over 8 bases. CDR1 MNHEY and CDR2 SVGAGI come from the germline V gene. This CDR3 is 13 amino acids long. The V segment lost 11 bases and the J segment 6 bases; nucleotides outside the gene matches: 6. CDR3 DNA: TGTGCCGGGGGGGACAGGAGTAATTCACCCCTCCACTTT. Its translation: CAGGDRSNSPLHF.

This chain connects TRBV4-1 to TRBJ2-4; unclear D gene. Germline lookup yields CDR1 MGHRA and CDR2 YSYEKL. The CDR3 loop spans 15 amino acids. Trimming cost V 0 bases and J 6 bases, with 12 bases left between them. The CDR3 bases are TGCGCCAGCAGCCAAGAAGACTTAACTCTAAACATTCAGTACTTC. It codes for CASSQEDLTLNIQYF.

The chain has TRBV28 and TRBJ1-1, with unresolved D. The V gene lost 3 bases and the J gene lost 6 bases, with 8 bases spanning the gap. The CDR3 spans 12 residues. Germline CDR1 and CDR2: MDHEN and SYDVKM. The CDR3 DNA is TGTGCCAGCAGTTTTGGAGTCCCTGAAGCTTTCTTT. Translated: CASSFGVPEAFF.

The V call is TRBV15, the J call TRBJ1-6, with 7 bases that match TRBD1. In germline, CDR1 is LNHNV, CDR2 YYDKDF (reference sequence). Trimming took 5 bases from V and 7 from J; bases not matched to a gene: 5. The CDR3 extends over 14 amino acids. CDR3 sequence: CATSLGTVNSPLHF. The DNA for the CDR3 is TGTGCCACCAGCCTCGGGACAGTCAATTCACCCCTCCACTTT.

The V call is TRBV6-4, the J call TRBJ1-2, with D maybe TRBD1 (6 bases). CDR1 MRHNA and CDR2 SNTAGT come from the germline V gene. Trimming cost V 6 bases and J 8 bases, with 16 bases left between them. This CDR3 is built from 13 residues. The CDR3 DNA reads as TGTGCCAGCAGCGACCCTGACAGGTGGGGCTACACCTTC. Protein product: CASSDPDRWGYTF.

The V and J genes are TRBV3-1 (or the pseudogene TRBV3-2) and TRBJ2-1; TRBD2 matches at 9 bases. The CDR3 length is 16 residues. V gave up 1 base and J gave up 3 bases; unmatched junction bases: 4. From germline, CDR1 is LGHDT and CDR2 YNNKEL (reference sequence). The CDR3 reads CASSQGLRGGYNEQFF. CDR3 sequence (DNA): TGTGCCAGCAGCCAAGGACTGCGGGGGGGCTACAATGAGCAGTTCTTC.

Only one count was recorded for this clone. This chain connects TRBV7-8 to TRBJ1-1, with D uncertain. Trimming took 1 base from V and 4 from J, leaving 16 bases between them. The CDR3 is 16 amino acids. Per germline, CDR1 SGHVS and CDR2 FQNEAQ. CDR3 residues: CASSLGGEAQITEAFF. Written as DNA, the CDR3 is TGTGCCAGCAGCTTAGGCGGTGAGGCCCAGATCACTGAAGCTTTCTTT.

This clone has more than one count but fewer than ten. The chain combines TRBV4-1 with TRBJ1-5; the match to TRBD1 covers 8 bases. The junction had 13 bases not matched to a gene; V was cut back by 0 bases and J by 6 bases. Looked up from germline, CDR1 is MGHRA and CDR2 is YSYEKL. The CDR3 runs to 18 residues. CDR3 sequence reads: CASSQDRGQAIAGQPQHF. CDR3 nucleotide sequence: TGCGCCAGCAGCCAAGATCGGGGACAGGCCATAGCGGGTCAGCCCCAGCATTTT.

V and J are TRBV24-1 and TRBJ2-2; maybe TRBD1 (6 bases). Germline lookup yields CDR1 KGHDR and CDR2 SFDVKD. Trimming pared 7 bases from V and 1 base from J, leaving 6 bases between. This CDR3 region has 13 residues. CDR3 sequence reads: CATRQGNTGELFF. The CDR3 nucleotides are TGTGCCACCAGACAGGGGAACACCGGGGAGCTGTTTTTT.

This rearrangement joins TRBV28 to TRBJ1-5; TRBD1 might be the D (6 bases). CDR3 length equals 16 residues. Germline loops: CDR1 MDHEN, CDR2 SYDVKM. The germline V and J ends were trimmed by 4 bases and 2 bases, with 15 bases remaining between them. The CDR3 DNA reads TGTGCCAGCAGTTCACCCGACAGGCGAGGCAATCAGCCCCAGCATTTT. As protein: CASSSPDRRGNQPQHF.

The chain recombines TRBV3-1 (or the pseudogene TRBV3-2) with TRBJ2-7, with a weak D call TRBD2 (6 bases). Per the germline V gene, CDR1 is LGHDT and CDR2 is YNNKEL (reference sequence). The CDR3 is 15 amino acids. Trimming took 0 bases from V and 6 from J, leaving 15 bases between them. The CDR3 reads CASSQDPDMGGEQYF. The CDR3 nucleotides are TGTGCCAGCAGCCAAGATCCAGATATGGGGGGCGAGCAGTACTTC.

The chain combines TRBV7-2 with TRBJ2-5, with unresolved D. CDR1 and CDR2 from the germline V gene are SGHTA and FQGNSA. Between the trimmed V and J ends, which lost 0 bases and 4 bases, there was a span of 9 bases. This CDR3 region has 14 residues. In DNA, the CDR3 is TGTGCCAGCAGCTTAGCGATCACCAGAGAGACCCAGTACTTC. It is translated as CASSLAITRETQYF.

V and J are TRBV27 and TRBJ1-1; D gene uncertain. With 3 bases removed from V and 1 base from J, the gap between germline ends came to 6 bases. This CDR3 spans 13 amino acids. Germline assignment: CDR1 MNHEY and CDR2 SMNVEV (reference sequence). DNA for the CDR3: TGTGCCAGCAGTTTCTCGGGGAACACTGAAGCTTTCTTT. Residues: CASSFSGNTEAFF.

V usage is TRBV14 and J usage is TRBJ1-1; D unresolved. The germline gives CDR1 SGHDN, CDR2 FVKESK. V was clipped by 1 base and J by 0 bases, with 9 bases between them. This CDR3 is built from 15 residues. The CDR3 coding sequence is TGTGCCAGCAGCCAAGCTAGAGCGGTGAACACTGAAGCTTTCTTT. As protein: CASSQARAVNTEAFF.

The V call is TRBV10-2, the J call TRBJ2-3; D is perhaps TRBD2 (5 bases). The germline gives CDR1 WSHSY, CDR2 SAAADI. The CDR3 covers 14 residues. The V end lost 7 bases, the J end lost 7 bases, and 18 bases lay between the germline ends. Here the CDR3 DNA reads TGCGCCAGCACCAGAGGGCTAGACGGCAATACGCAGTATTTT. Protein product: CASTRGLDGNTQYF.

This chain connects TRBV5-1 to TRBJ1-6; 8 bases line up with TRBD1. V shed 1 base, J shed 9 bases, and the junction held 12 bases outside the gene matches. CDR3 length: 17 amino acids. From germline, CDR1 is SGHRS and CDR2 YFSETQ. The CDR3 coding sequence is TGCGCCAGCAGCTTGCAGGGGGGGACAGGAGGGGTTTCACCCCTCCACTTT. This encodes CASSLQGGTGGVSPLHF.

The rearrangement uses TRBV4-1 and TRBJ2-3; 7 nucleotides agree with TRBD2. Trimming took 2 bases from V and 0 from J; bases not matched to a gene: 5. The CDR3 spans 16 residues. CDR1 is MGHRA, CDR2 YSYEKL, per germline. The CDR3 region is CASSQRLAKSTDTQYF. The CDR3 nucleotides read TGCGCCAGCAGCCAAAGACTAGCTAAGAGCACAGATACGCAGTATTTT.

This rearrangement joins TRBV3-1 (or the pseudogene TRBV3-2) to TRBJ1-1, with 9 bases aligning to TRBD1. The ends lost 8 bases at V and 3 bases at J; junction bases unmatched: 7. This CDR3 is 14 amino acids long. Germline CDR1 and CDR2: LGHDT and YNNKEL (reference sequence). The CDR3 region is CASGETGGDTEAFF. The CDR3 coding sequence is TGTGCCAGCGGAGAGACAGGGGGGGACACTGAAGCTTTCTTT.